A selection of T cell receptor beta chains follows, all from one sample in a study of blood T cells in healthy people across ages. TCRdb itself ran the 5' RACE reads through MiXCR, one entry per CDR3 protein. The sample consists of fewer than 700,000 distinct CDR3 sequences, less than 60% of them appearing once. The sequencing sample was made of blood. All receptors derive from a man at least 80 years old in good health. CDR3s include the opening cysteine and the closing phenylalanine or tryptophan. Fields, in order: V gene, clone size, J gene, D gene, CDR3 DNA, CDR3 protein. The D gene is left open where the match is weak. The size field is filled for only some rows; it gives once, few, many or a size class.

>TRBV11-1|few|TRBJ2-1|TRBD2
TGTGCCAGCAGCTTACCTCCGAGCGGGGGTTTCCATGAGCAGTTCTTC
CASSLPPSGGFHEQFF
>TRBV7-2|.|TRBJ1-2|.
TGTGCCAGCAGCTTATATGTTACAGGGCCGGCTAACTATGGCTACACCTTC
CASSLYVTGPANYGYTF
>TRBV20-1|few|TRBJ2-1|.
TGCAGTGCACGTCCTCCAGGGCGAGCCTACAATGAGCAGTTCTTC
CSARPPGRAYNEQFF
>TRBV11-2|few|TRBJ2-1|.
TGTGCCAGCAGCTTACTCTTATATGAGCAGTTCTTC
CASSLLLYEQFF
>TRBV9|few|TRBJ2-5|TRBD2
TGTGCCAGCAGCGTCGGACTAGCGGGGTGGTTGGAGACCCAGTACTTC
CASSVGLAGWLETQYF
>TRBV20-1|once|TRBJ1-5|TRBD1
TGCAGTGCTAGAGAGGGGACAGGGGATTGGTGTCAGCCCCAGCATTTT
CSAREGTGDWCQPQHF
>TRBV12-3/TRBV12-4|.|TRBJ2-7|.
TGTGCCAGCAGTTTTCGGGGAACCGAGCAGTACTTC
CASSFRGTEQYF
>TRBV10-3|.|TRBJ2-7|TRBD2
TGTGCCATCAGTGAGTCTCCGGGACTAGCGGGGTCCTACGAGCAGTACTTC
CAISESPGLAGSYEQYF
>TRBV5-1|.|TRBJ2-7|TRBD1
TGCGCCAGCAGCGTTGGACAGGGGCCGTTAAGCGAGCAGTACTTC
CASSVGQGPLSEQYF
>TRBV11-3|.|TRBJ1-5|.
TGTGCCAGCAGCTTAAAGACAGGAAACTATAGCAATCAGCCCCAGCATTTT
CASSLKTGNYSNQPQHF
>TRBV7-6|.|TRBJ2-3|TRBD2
TGTGCCAGCAGCGCGAGGACTAGTCGGGCAGATACGCAGTATTTT
CASSARTSRADTQYF
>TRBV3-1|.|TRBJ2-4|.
TGTGCCAGCAGCCAAGACTCGGGTCTTCAGTACTTC
CASSQDSGLQYF
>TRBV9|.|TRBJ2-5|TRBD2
TGTGCCAGCAGCCTGAACGTAGCGGGGAGAGAGACCCAGTACTTC
CASSLNVAGRETQYF
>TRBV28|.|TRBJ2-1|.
TGTGCCAGCGATCGTGGTGTTACTACCTACAATGAGCAGTTCTTC
CASDRGVTTYNEQFF
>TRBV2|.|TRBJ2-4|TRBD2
TGTGCCAGCAGTGAAGGGGTCGGCGCGGGGGGGCACAAAAACATTCAGTACTTC
CASSEGVGAGGHKNIQYF
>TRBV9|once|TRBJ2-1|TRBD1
TGTGCCAGCAGCGAAAGGGACAGGGGGAGTGAGCAGTTCTTC
CASSERDRGSEQFF
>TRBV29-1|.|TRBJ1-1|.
TGCACGTCCCGGGGCCCAGGGGACACTGAAGCTTTCTTT
CTSRGPGDTEAFF
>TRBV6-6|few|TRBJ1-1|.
TGTGCCAGCAGTCCGCCCCAGGGGAGGGGGATGAAAGCTTTCTTT
CASSPPQGRGMKAFF
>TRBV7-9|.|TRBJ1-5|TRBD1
TGTGCCAGCAGCTTAGCGGGGACAGGGGTCCAGCCCCAGCATTTT
CASSLAGTGVQPQHF
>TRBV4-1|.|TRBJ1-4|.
TGCGCCAGCAGCCAGGTCGGGACAAGGTATGAAAAACTGTTTTTT
CASSQVGTRYEKLFF
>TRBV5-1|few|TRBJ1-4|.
TGCGCCAGCAGCTTGGAGAGGGCAACTAATGAAAAACTGTTTTTT
CASSLERATNEKLFF
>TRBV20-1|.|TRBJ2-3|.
TGCAGTGCTAGTGTAGGAACAGATACGCAGTATTTT
CSASVGTDTQYF
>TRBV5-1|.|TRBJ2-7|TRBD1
TGCGCCAGCAGCCCCGAACAGGGGGCTAGCTCCTACGAGCAGTACTTC
CASSPEQGASSYEQYF
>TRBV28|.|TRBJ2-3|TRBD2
TGTGCCAGCAGTCCGAACGCGGGAGCGATGACAGATACGCAGTATTTT
CASSPNAGAMTDTQYF
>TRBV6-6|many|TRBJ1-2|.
TGTGCCAGCAGCCGTGCACTGGCAGGGTCGGGCTATGGCTACACCTTC
CASSRALAGSGYGYTF
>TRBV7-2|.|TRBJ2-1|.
TGTGCCAGCAGCTTAATGCAGACCTACAATGAGCAGTTCTTC
CASSLMQTYNEQFF
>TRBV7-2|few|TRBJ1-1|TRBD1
TGTGCCAGCAGCTCGGACAGGGGGCAAACTGAAGCTTTCTTT
CASSSDRGQTEAFF
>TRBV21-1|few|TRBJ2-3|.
TGTGCCGCGGGGGGGTCTAGCACAGATACGCAGTATTTT
CAAGGSSTDTQYF
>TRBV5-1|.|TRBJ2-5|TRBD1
TGCGCCAGCAGCACCAGGACAGGGGGCTCCTCTCAAGAGACCCAGTACTTC
CASSTRTGGSSQETQYF
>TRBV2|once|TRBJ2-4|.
TGTGCCAGCAGAGCTCTAGCGTACGGGACCAAAAACATTCAGTACTTC
CASRALAYGTKNIQYF
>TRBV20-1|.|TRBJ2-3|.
TGCAGTGCCTCCGGGGCGGGGGCCTACACAGATACGCAGTATTTT
CSASGAGAYTDTQYF
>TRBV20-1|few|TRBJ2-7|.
TGCAGTGCCCAAGGGGGAGGGAACTACGAGCAGTACTTC
CSAQGGGNYEQYF
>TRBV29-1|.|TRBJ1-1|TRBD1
TGCAGCGTTGAAAGGACAGGGAGCAACACTGAAGCTTTCTTT
CSVERTGSNTEAFF
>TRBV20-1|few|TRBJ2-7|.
TGCAGTGTTTTTCAGCCTTCGGGCGAGCAGTACTTC
CSVFQPSGEQYF
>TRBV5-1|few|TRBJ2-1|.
TGCGCCAGCAGCCTGCAGATGGACAATGAGCAGTTCTTC
CASSLQMDNEQFF